Sequencing of this TCR beta chain was carried out in a study of radiotherapy plus CTLA-4 blockade in lung cancer. The data were produced by immunoSEQ multiplex PCR, yet TCRdb's version contains in-frame clones alone and is incomplete. The sample carries tens of thousands of clones, 70% to 85% recorded once. J was trimmed by 1 base and V by 3 bases; bases with no gene match: 4. The CDR3 totals 15 residues. Germline lookup yields CDR1 GTSNPN and CDR2 SVGIG (reference sequence). The sequence was obtained from a human donor with non-small cell lung cancer who had a complete response to radiotherapy plus ipilimumab. This sequence joins TRBV30 and TRBJ2-5; 11 nucleotides agree with TRBD2. The sample consisted of peripheral blood, taken from a patient treated with radiotherapy plus ipilimumab. In nucleotides, the CDR3 is TGTGCCTGGAGGCAGGGGACTAGCGGCCAAGAGACCCAGTACTTC. Residues: CAWRQGTSGQETQYF.